This section outlines one T cell receptor (beta chain) sequence together with its context. From germline, CDR1 is SGHTS and CDR2 YDEGEE. The CDR3 is 10 amino acids. The V and J ends lost 0 bases and 8 bases respectively, with 2 bases between them. This sample is drawn from a study of control samples from healthy donors and cancer patients. Assay: immunoSEQ multiplex PCR; the TCRdb copy retains only in-frame clones and omits some. The sample includes approximately 80,000 clones, 75% to 95% seen only once; the top ten take 15% to 18%. The sequence was obtained from a man aged 25-45 years in good health. J is TRBJ1-2 and V is TRBV5-8; D remains ambiguous. The sequenced sample consisted of blood. The CDR3: CASSLGGYTF. The CDR3 DNA sequence: TGTGCCAGCAGCTTGGGAGGCTACACCTTC.